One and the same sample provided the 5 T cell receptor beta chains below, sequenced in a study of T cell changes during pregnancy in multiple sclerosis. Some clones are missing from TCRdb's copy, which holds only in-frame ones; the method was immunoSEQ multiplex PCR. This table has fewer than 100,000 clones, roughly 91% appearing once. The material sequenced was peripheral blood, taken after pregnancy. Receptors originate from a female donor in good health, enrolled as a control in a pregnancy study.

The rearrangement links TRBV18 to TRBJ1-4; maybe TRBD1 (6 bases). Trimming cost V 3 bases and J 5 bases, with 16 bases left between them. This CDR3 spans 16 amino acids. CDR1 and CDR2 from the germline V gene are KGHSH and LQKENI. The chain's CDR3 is CASSPSLQGNNEKLFF. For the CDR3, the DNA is TGTGCCAGCTCACCGTCCTTACAGGGAAACAATGAAAAACTGTTTTTT. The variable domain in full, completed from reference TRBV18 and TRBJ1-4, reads NAGVMQNPRHLVRRRGQEARLRCSPMKGHSHVYWYRQLPEEGLKFMVYLQKENIIDESGMPKERFSAEFPKEGPSILRIQQVVRGDSAAYFCASSPSLQGNNEKLFFGSGTQLSVL.

The CDR3 DNA reads as TGCGCCAGCAGCCAAGGTCAGGGTATCGGAAACACCATATATTTT. It codes for CASSQGQGIGNTIYF. The gene calls are TRBV4-1 and TRBJ1-3; D is perhaps TRBD1 (5 bases). The CDR3 has 15 amino acids. Trimming stripped 1 base from V and 4 bases from J, with 11 bases between. Germline V gene lookup returns CDR1 MGHRA and CDR2 YSYEKL.

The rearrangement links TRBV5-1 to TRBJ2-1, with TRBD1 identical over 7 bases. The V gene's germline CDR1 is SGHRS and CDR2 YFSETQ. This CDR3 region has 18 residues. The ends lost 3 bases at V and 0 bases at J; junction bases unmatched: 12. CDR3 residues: CASSWGFGTESSYNEQFF. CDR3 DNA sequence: TGCGCCAGCAGCTGGGGATTCGGGACAGAGAGCTCCTACAATGAGCAGTTCTTC.

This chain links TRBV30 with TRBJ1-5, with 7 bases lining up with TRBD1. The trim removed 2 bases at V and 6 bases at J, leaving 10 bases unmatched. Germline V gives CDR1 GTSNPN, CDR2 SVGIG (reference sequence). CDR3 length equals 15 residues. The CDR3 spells CAWSRKDRDFQPQHF. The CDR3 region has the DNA TGTGCCTGGAGTCGAAAAGACAGGGATTTTCAGCCCCAGCATTTT.

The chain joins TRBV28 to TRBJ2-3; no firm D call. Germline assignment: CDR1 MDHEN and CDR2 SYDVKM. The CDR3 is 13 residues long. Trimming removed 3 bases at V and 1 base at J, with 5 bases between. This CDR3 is CASSFGGTDTQYF. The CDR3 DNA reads TGTGCCAGCAGTTTTGGAGGCACAGATACGCAGTATTTT.